This T cell receptor (beta chain) emerged from a study of CD4 T cells in relation to SARS-CoV-2 and coronaviruses. Study-wide background: Patient ages ranged from roughly 20 to 72, median 38.

Produced via immunoSEQ multiplex PCR; TCRdb's table is partial and in-frame only. The sample yields around 30,000 clones, about three quarters seen once. Germline trimming cut 1 base from V and 3 bases from J; bases unmatched to any gene: 0. The germline V gene encodes CDR1 MNHNS and CDR2 SASEGT. The CDR3 has 15 residues. Cryopreserved PBMCs were CD4-enriched, then split into naive and memory cells. For around ten days, 85,000 to 100,000 sorted CD4+ cells grew with T cell-depleted PBMCs and CEF. A remark on this clone: Its antigen is unknown.

Findings of the study overall: No crossreactivity against non-spike viral proteins was tested here.

Sequenced sample: memory CD4+ T cells from PBMCs, cultured in vitro. The chain carries TRBV6-1 and TRBJ2-2, with 9 bases aligning to TRBD1. The source is an adult with COVID-19. Written as DNA, the CDR3 is TGTGCCAGCAGTGAAGGGACAGGGGACACCGGGGAGCTGTTTTTT. Translating it yields CASSEGTGDTGELFF.